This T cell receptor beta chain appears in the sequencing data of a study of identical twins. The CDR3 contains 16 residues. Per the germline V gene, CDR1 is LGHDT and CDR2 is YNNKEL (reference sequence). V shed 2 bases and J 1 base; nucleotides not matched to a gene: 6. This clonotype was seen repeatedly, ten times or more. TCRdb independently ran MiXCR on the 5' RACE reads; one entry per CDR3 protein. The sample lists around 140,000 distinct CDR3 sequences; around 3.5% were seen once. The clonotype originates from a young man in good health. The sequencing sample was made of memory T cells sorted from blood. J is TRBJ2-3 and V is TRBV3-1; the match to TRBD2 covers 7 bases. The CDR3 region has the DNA TGTGCCAGCAGCCAAAAGGGCACTAGCGGCACAGATACGCAGTATTTT. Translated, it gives CASSQKGTSGTDTQYF.